The 29 T cell receptor beta chains in this list originate from one sample, sequenced in a study of beta chain features in type 1 diabetes (dated by TCRdb to the late 2010s). The investigation overall reported the following: A moderate but significant shortening of TCRB CDR3 length was observed in type 1 diabetes patients in all four CD4+ subsets.

Antigens for these TCRs are unknown. Library generation was performed with the immunoSEQ multiplex PCR assay. All of the isolated RNA was reverse transcribed with the High Capacity cDNA Reverse Transcription Kit, so expressed TCRB transcripts were sequenced. TCRdb limited this immuneACCESS table to in-frame rearrangements with V and J called. A share of clones is missing; checked studies link under half to unresolved V genes, and the rest is unexplained. The sample table shows about 260,000 clones, and around 24% are seen once. The ten largest account for 0.012% of the sample. Input material: naive CD4+ T cells from blood. Reading the label with the study, this specimen's cell subset or site is: true naive CD4+ T cells. These receptors were obtained from a woman younger than 45 with type 1 diabetes.

This sequence joins TRBV4-1 and TRBJ2-5; TRBD1 is a possible D gene (5 bases). The ends were cut back, 0 bases at V and 1 base at J, with 9 bases in the middle. This CDR3 contains 15 residues. The germline CDR1 and CDR2 sequences are MGHRA and YSYEKL. Here the CDR3 reads CASSQDQGLQETQYF. In nucleotides, the CDR3 is TGCGCCAGCAGCCAAGATCAGGGCCTCCAAGAGACCCAGTACTTC.

This clone was observed a handful of times. The J gene is TRBJ2-2, the V gene TRBV2; TRBD2 is a possible D gene (6 bases). In germline, CDR1 is SNHLY, CDR2 FYNNEI. This CDR3 has 16 residues. The germline V and J ends were trimmed by 3 bases and 2 bases, with 13 bases remaining between them. CDR3 in DNA: TGTGCCAGCAGTGAGTCGGGAGTAGGTAACACCGGGGAGCTGTTTTTT. It yields the protein CASSESGVGNTGELFF.

The rearrangement joins TRBV15 to TRBJ1-2; D not certain. The CDR3 spans 12 residues. V shed 5 bases and J shed 4 bases, with 8 bases lying between them. The germline CDR1 and CDR2 sequences are LNHNV and YYDKDF (reference sequence). The CDR3 DNA reads as TGTGCCACCAGCCTGGCGGGCTATGGCTACACCTTC. It yields the protein CATSLAGYGYTF.

This clone was found a few times. The chain recombines TRBV19 with TRBJ2-3; the D gene is possibly TRBD2 (6 bases). Germline V lookup: CDR1 LNHDA, CDR2 SQIVND (reference sequence). The CDR3 has 14 residues. Deletions cut 7 bases from V and 0 bases from J, with 11 bases between. The CDR3 is CASKEGRSTDTQYF. For the CDR3, the DNA is TGTGCCAGTAAGGAGGGTAGAAGCACAGATACGCAGTATTTT.

The chain employs TRBV15 and TRBJ1-2; D is perhaps TRBD1 (5 bases). The CDR3 runs 15 residues. Germline CDR1 is LNHNV and CDR2 is YYDKDF (reference sequence). V dropped 0 bases and J dropped 0 bases, with 8 bases sitting between them. For the CDR3, the DNA is TGTGCCACCAGCAGAGAGGGGGGTCCTAACTATGGCTACACCTTC. This codes for CATSREGGPNYGYTF.

The chain uses TRBV5-4 and TRBJ1-1; D is possibly TRBD1 (6 bases). CDR1 SGHNT and CDR2 YYREEE come from the germline V gene (reference sequence). Trimming stripped 2 bases from V and 1 base from J, with 18 bases between. This CDR3 contains 17 residues. For the CDR3, the DNA is TGTGCCAGCAGCTTAGGACCACCAACGACAGGGAACACTGAAGCTTTCTTT. Its translation: CASSLGPPTTGNTEAFF.

The genes are TRBV30 and TRBJ1-5; D remains unclear. Trimming took off 5 bases at V and 2 bases at J, with 10 bases between the two ends. The CDR3 covers 13 residues. From germline, CDR1 is GTSNPN and CDR2 SVGIG (reference sequence). The DNA of the CDR3 is TGTGCCTGGGCCTACGGGGGCAATCAGCCCCAGCATTTT. Protein product: CAWAYGGNQPQHF.

The gene calls are TRBV4-1 and TRBJ2-1; 7 bases are shared with TRBD1. V lost 1 base, J lost 6 bases, and 15 bases stayed unmatched. The CDR3 has 18 amino acids. Germline loops: CDR1 MGHRA, CDR2 YSYEKL. The CDR3 DNA reads TGCGCCAGCAGCCAAGGGCCGCAGAGGGGGCGAGTTGGCAATGAGCAGTTCTTC. It specifies CASSQGPQRGRVGNEQFF.

V gene TRBV29-1 combines with J gene TRBJ2-1; perhaps TRBD1 as D (5 bases). Germline V CDR1 and CDR2: SQVTM, ANQGSEA. The CDR3 consists of 16 residues. V lost 1 base and J 0 bases, leaving 13 bases between the germline ends. CDR3 coding DNA: TGCAGCGTTGAAGCAGGGCAGGGCGGCTCCTACAATGAGCAGTTCTTC. Its translation is CSVEAGQGGSYNEQFF.

This clone came up once. DNA of the CDR3: TGTGCCAGCAGCCAATCCGGGCGGTCTAGCGGGAGGGTAGTAGATACGCAGTATTTT. As protein: CASSQSGRSSGRVVDTQYF. The chain joins TRBV16 to TRBJ2-3, with 12 bases aligning to TRBD2. J gave up 5 bases and V 0 bases, and 12 bases lay outside the gene matches. CDR3 length: 19 amino acids. Germline V gene sequence: CDR1 KGHSY, CDR2 FQNENV.

J is TRBJ2-7 and V is TRBV19; TRBD2 matches 11 bases. The CDR3 extends over 14 amino acids. Trimming took 6 bases from V and 3 from J; bases not matched to a gene: 4. Germline lookup yields CDR1 LNHDA and CDR2 SQIVND (reference sequence). The CDR3 DNA reads TGTGCCAGTAGGAAGACTAGCGGGATCTACGAGCAGTACTTC. Translating it yields CASRKTSGIYEQYF. The full variable domain, its missing parts supplied by reference TRBV19 and TRBJ2-7, is DGGITQSPKYLFRKEGQNVTLSCEQNLNHDAMYWYRQDPGQGLRLIYYSQIVNDFQKGDIAEGYSVSREKKESFPLTVTSAQKNPTAFYLCASRKTSGIYEQYFGPGTRLTVT.

The chain employs TRBV25-1 and TRBJ1-1; 7 bases are a match to TRBD1. Losses at the gene ends were 2 bases for V and 2 bases for J; bases not matched to a gene: 2. Germline V gives CDR1 MGHDK, CDR2 SYGVNS. This CDR3 has 14 amino acids. The CDR3 loop reads CASSEGTANTEAFF. DNA of the CDR3: TGTGCCAGCAGTGAAGGGACAGCAAACACTGAAGCTTTCTTT.

This chain uses TRBV7-9 with TRBJ2-1, with 11 bases fitting TRBD2. Germline V gene sequence: CDR1 SEHNR, CDR2 FQNEAQ (reference sequence). The CDR3 consists of 15 residues. V was pared by 6 bases and J by 8 bases, with 9 bases of the junction left unmatched. CDR3 sequence: CASSVAGGPGDEQFF. CDR3 DNA sequence: TGTGCCAGCAGTGTAGCGGGAGGGCCGGGCGATGAGCAGTTCTTC.

The chain uses TRBV27 and TRBJ1-2, with no clear D. The V end lost 3 bases, the J end lost 0 bases, and 11 bases lay between the germline ends. Germline values: CDR1 MNHEY, CDR2 SMNVEV (reference sequence). This CDR3 has 15 amino acids. For the CDR3, the DNA is TGTGCCAGCAGTTTTACTGGAGGATCTAACTATGGCTACACCTTC. Translated: CASSFTGGSNYGYTF.

V usage is TRBV25-1 and J usage is TRBJ2-2; TRBD2 matches at 9 bases. Unmatched junction bases numbered 6, after V lost 1 base and J lost 3 bases. Germline values: CDR1 MGHDK, CDR2 SYGVNS. The CDR3 runs 17 residues. The CDR3, as DNA: TGTGCCAGCAGTGAATTAGGGGCTAGCGGGGACACCGGGGAGCTGTTTTTT. Protein product: CASSELGASGDTGELFF.

This clone was observed a few times. V usage is TRBV6-1 and J usage is TRBJ1-2; D is unclear. The CDR3 totals 12 residues. Germline CDR1 MNHNS, CDR2 SASEGT. V lost 6 bases, J lost 7 bases, and 12 bases lay in between. The CDR3 is CASRKGGVGYTF. The CDR3 DNA reads as TGTGCCAGCAGGAAAGGCGGGGTTGGCTACACCTTC.

The gene calls are TRBV18 and TRBJ1-1; TRBD1 might be the D (6 bases). Trimming cost V 3 bases and J 8 bases, with 10 bases left between them. CDR1 is KGHSH, CDR2 LQKENI, per germline. This CDR3 spans 12 amino acids. The CDR3 reads CASSPSDREAFF. Written as DNA, the CDR3 is TGTGCCAGCTCACCCAGCGACAGGGAAGCTTTCTTT.

The chain employs TRBV11-2 and TRBJ1-2; D is uncertain. The germline gives CDR1 SGHAT, CDR2 FQNNGV. V was trimmed by 3 bases and J by 4 bases, leaving 15 bases between them. The CDR3 covers 15 residues. The CDR3 sequence is CASSLSLGRIYGYTF. The DNA for the CDR3 is TGTGCCAGCAGCTTGTCGTTAGGGAGGATCTATGGCTACACCTTC.

This chain joins TRBV9 and TRBJ1-2; the match to TRBD1 covers 8 bases. The CDR3 loop spans 14 amino acids. The germline V gene encodes CDR1 SGDLS and CDR2 YYNGEE. The V and J ends lost 3 bases and 8 bases, in that order; junction bases with no gene match: 9. The CDR3 loop is CASSAQASGGGYTF. CDR3 coding DNA: TGTGCCAGCAGCGCCCAAGCTTCAGGGGGCGGCTACACCTTC.

Here the CDR3 reads CASSAREDYGYTF. In nucleotides, the CDR3 is TGTGCCAGCAGCGCCCGGGAGGACTATGGCTACACCTTC. This sequence joins TRBV9 and TRBJ1-2; no reliable D call. The V end was cut by 3 bases, the J end by 3 bases, with 9 bases between. The CDR3 extends over 13 amino acids. The V gene's germline CDR1 is SGDLS and CDR2 YYNGEE.

This clone was observed a handful of times. J is TRBJ1-5 and V is TRBV7-2, with 8 bases aligning to TRBD1. Germline values: CDR1 SGHTA, CDR2 FQGNSA. The J segment lost 5 bases and the V segment lost 3 bases, leaving 6 bases of the junction unmatched. The CDR3 loop spans 15 amino acids. The DNA for the CDR3 is TGTGCCAGCAGCTTGTGGACAGGGAACGATCAGCCCCAGCATTTT. This gives the protein CASSLWTGNDQPQHF.

V usage is TRBV11-2 and J usage is TRBJ2-3, with D possibly TRBD2 on 5 matching bases. The V gene lost 4 bases and the J gene lost 6 bases, with 11 bases spanning the gap. CDR1 and CDR2 (germline): SGHAT, FQNNGV. The CDR3 length is 13 residues. The CDR3 loop reads CASSSTSGDTQYF. Written as DNA, the CDR3 is TGTGCCAGCAGCTCAACGTCGGGGGATACGCAGTATTTT.

The chain employs TRBV13 and TRBJ2-2; D is unresolved. Germline V gene lookup returns CDR1 PRHDT and CDR2 FYEKMQ (reference sequence). CDR3 length equals 15 residues. V lost 2 bases and J lost 4, with 11 bases in between. The CDR3 sequence: CASSLKRSPTGELFF. The CDR3 region has the DNA TGTGCCAGCAGCTTAAAGAGATCCCCCACCGGGGAGCTGTTTTTT.

In its sample, this clone was seen a few times. The rearrangement uses TRBV29-1 and TRBJ1-2; 8 positions agree with TRBD1. CDR3 length: 13 residues. The junction had 8 bases not matched to a gene; V was cut back by 6 bases and J by 5 bases. Germline V lookup: CDR1 SQVTM, CDR2 ANQGSEA. This CDR3 reads CSVEDRVYYGYTF. CDR3 DNA: TGCAGCGTGGAGGACAGGGTCTATTATGGCTACACCTTC.

The chain has TRBV5-1 and TRBJ2-3, with 7 bases aligning to TRBD2. This CDR3 comprises 15 residues. The junction had 4 bases not matched to a gene; V was cut back by 3 bases and J by 0 bases. From germline, CDR1 is SGHRS and CDR2 YFSETQ. The chain's CDR3 is CASSSSGTSTDTQYF. CDR3 in DNA: TGCGCCAGCAGCTCGAGCGGGACTAGCACAGATACGCAGTATTTT.

This clone was recorded a few times. This sequence joins TRBV7-9 and TRBJ2-2, with 9 bases aligning to TRBD2. This CDR3 is built from 16 residues. With V trimmed by 3 bases and J by 3 bases, 5 bases remained unmatched. Germline CDR1 is SEHNR and CDR2 is FQNEAQ (reference sequence). The CDR3 DNA reads TGTGCCAGCAGCTTGGTTAGCGGGAGTGACACCGGGGAGCTGTTTTTT. Its protein product is CASSLVSGSDTGELFF. Filled out from reference TRBV7-9 and TRBJ2-2, the complete variable domain reads DTGVSQNPRHKITKRGQNVTFRCDPISEHNRLYWYRQTLGQGPEFLTYFQNEAQLEKSRLLSDRFSAERPKGSFSTLEIQRTEQGDSAMYLCASSLVSGSDTGELFFGEGSRLTVL.

Worth noting for this clone: Other DNA sequences from this sample encode an identical CDR3 as well. The chain carries TRBV28 and TRBJ1-5; 8 nucleotides align to TRBD1. The CDR3 has 14 amino acids. V gave up 4 bases and J gave up 7 bases; unmatched junction bases: 6. The germline gives CDR1 MDHEN, CDR2 SYDVKM. The chain's CDR3 is CASSSTGGGQPQHF. The CDR3 nucleotides read TGTGCCAGCAGTTCCACAGGGGGTGGGCAGCCCCAGCATTTT.

This clone was picked up a small number of times. The chain uses TRBV12-5 and TRBJ1-2; 7 bases are shared with TRBD1. The CDR3 is made up of 16 amino acids. V gave up 1 base and J gave up 6 bases; unmatched junction bases: 11. Germline CDR1 LGHNT, CDR2 FRNRAP. Written as DNA, the CDR3 is TGTGCTAGTGGTTTGGCCCGACAGGGCGAAGAGGATGGCTACACCTTC. Translated, it gives CASGLARQGEEDGYTF.

The chain employs TRBV2 and TRBJ2-5; D is undetermined. CDR1 SNHLY and CDR2 FYNNEI come from the germline V gene. V was clipped by 6 bases and J by 3 bases, with 2 bases between them. This CDR3 comprises 10 residues. CDR3 bases: TGTGCCAGCAGCAAAGAGACCCAGTACTTC. Residues: CASSKETQYF.